This T cell receptor (beta chain) was recovered during a study of shared clonotypes between healthy human individuals. Clones were sequenced by immunoSEQ multiplex PCR, and TCRdb holds only the in-frame ones, with some missing. The sample carries 1.4 million to 1.5 million clones, more than 95% recorded once. Germline-derived CDR1 and CDR2 are SEHNR and FQNEAQ (reference sequence). V gave up 4 bases and J gave up 4 bases, with 4 bases separating them. CDR3 length: 11 residues. Regarding this clone: Other nucleotide sequences in the sample specify the same CDR3.

The chain recombines TRBV7-9 with TRBJ2-5; D not certain. This TCR was sampled from a man aged 25-45 years in good health. Sequencing used naive CD4+ T cells sorted from blood. The subset denotes: CD45RA+ positively selected. CDR3 DNA: TGTGCCAGCAGCTCCTTAGAGACCCAGTACTTC. It yields the protein CASSSLETQYF.